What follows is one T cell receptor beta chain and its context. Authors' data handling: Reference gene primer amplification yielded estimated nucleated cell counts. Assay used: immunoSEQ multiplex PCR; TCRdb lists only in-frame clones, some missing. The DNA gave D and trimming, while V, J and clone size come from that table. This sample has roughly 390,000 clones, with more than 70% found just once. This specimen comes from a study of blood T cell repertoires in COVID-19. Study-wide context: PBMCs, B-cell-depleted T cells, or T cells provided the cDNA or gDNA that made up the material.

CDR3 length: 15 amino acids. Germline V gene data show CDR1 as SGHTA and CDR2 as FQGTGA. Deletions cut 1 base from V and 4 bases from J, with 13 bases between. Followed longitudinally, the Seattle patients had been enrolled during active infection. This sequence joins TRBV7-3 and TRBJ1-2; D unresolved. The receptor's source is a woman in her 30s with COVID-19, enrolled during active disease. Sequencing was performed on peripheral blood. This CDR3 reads CASSLRPGGAYGYTF. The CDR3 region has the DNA TGTGCCAGCAGCTTAAGGCCAGGAGGAGCCTATGGCTACACCTTC.